This T cell receptor (beta chain) was sequenced in a study of identical twins. Every donor was a healthy Caucasian. This clonotype occurred a few times. Antigen unknown. Broader study findings: An excess of low generation probability was shown by twin-shared out-of-frame alpha sequences. Without tracking the same donors, conclusions rested on cross-sectional statistical analysis. Memory repertoires lacked the insertion deficit that abundant cord blood beta clonotypes showed.

TCRdb re-derived calls from the 5' RACE reads in MiXCR, one entry per CDR3 protein. This table has about 900,000 distinct CDR3 sequences, around 12% appearing once. The CDR3 has 17 amino acids. Per the germline V gene, CDR1 is SEHNR and CDR2 is FQNEAQ (reference sequence). V shed 4 bases and J shed 0 bases, with 18 bases lying between them. The data were also submitted as part of a second study, on yellow fever vaccine responses in identical twins.

The rearrangement links TRBV7-9 to TRBJ1-2; possible D gene TRBD1, 5 bases. The specimen sequenced was PBMCs. The origin of this receptor is a woman younger than 35 in good health. Here the CDR3 reads CASSSNVWNRTNYGYTF. In DNA form, the CDR3 reads TGTGCCAGCAGCTCAAATGTATGGAACAGGACTAACTATGGCTACACCTTC.